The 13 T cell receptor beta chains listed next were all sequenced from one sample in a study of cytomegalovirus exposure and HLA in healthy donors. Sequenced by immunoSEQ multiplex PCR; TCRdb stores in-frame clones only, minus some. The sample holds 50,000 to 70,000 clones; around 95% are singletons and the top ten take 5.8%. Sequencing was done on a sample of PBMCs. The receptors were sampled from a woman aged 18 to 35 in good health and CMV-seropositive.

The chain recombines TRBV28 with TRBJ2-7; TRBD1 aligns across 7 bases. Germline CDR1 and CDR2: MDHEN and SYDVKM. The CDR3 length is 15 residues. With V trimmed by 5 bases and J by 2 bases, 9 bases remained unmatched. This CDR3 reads CASSTSGQAPYEQYF. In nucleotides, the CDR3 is TGTGCCAGCAGTACTTCCGGACAGGCGCCCTACGAGCAGTACTTC.

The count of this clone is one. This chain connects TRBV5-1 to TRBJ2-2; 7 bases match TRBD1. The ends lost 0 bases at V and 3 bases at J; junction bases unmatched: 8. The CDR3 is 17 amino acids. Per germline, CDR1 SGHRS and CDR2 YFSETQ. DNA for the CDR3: TGCGCCAGCAGCTTGGATCTTAGGGGGCACGACACCGGGGAGCTGTTTTTT. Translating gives CASSLDLRGHDTGELFF.

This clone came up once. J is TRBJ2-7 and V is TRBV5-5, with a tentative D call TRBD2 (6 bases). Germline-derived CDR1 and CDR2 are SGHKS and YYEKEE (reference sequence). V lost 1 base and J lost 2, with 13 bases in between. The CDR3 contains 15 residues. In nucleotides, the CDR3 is TGTGCCAGCAGCTTGACCGGGACTGCGACCTACGAGCAGTACTTC. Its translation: CASSLTGTATYEQYF.

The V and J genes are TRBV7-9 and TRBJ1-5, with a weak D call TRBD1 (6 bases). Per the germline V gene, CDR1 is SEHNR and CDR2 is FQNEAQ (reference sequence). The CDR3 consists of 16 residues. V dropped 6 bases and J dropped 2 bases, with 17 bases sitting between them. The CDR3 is CASRSDDGGGNQPQHF. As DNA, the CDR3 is TGTGCCAGCAGGTCGGACGATGGGGGCGGCAATCAGCCCCAGCATTTT.

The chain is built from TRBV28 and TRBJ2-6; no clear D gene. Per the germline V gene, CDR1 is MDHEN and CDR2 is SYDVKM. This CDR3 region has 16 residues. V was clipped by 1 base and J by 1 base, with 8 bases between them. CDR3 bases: TGTGCCAGCAGTTTATCCCGCGTTTCTGGGGCCAACGTCCTGACTTTC. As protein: CASSLSRVSGANVLTF.

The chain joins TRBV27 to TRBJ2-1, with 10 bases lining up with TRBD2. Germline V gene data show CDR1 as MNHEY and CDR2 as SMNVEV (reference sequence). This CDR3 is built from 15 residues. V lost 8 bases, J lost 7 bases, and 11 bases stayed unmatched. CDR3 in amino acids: CASGRASGRTNEQFF. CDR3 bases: TGTGCCAGCGGTCGGGCTAGCGGGAGAACGAATGAGCAGTTCTTC.

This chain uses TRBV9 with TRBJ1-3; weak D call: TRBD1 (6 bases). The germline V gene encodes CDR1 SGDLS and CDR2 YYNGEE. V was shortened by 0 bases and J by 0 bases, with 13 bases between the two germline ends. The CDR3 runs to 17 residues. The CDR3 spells CASSVERGTSSGNTIYF. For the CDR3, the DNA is TGTGCCAGCAGCGTAGAGAGGGGGACAAGCTCTGGAAACACCATATATTTT.

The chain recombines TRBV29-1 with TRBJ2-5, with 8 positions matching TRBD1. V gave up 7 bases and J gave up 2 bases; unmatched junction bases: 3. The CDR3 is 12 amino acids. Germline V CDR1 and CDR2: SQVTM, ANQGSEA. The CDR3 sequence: CSAGQVQETQYF. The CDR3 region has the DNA TGCAGCGCGGGACAGGTTCAAGAGACCCAGTACTTC.

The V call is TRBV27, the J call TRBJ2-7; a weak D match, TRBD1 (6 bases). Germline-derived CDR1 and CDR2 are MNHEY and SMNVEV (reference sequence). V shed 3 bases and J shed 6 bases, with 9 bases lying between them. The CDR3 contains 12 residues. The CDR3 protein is CASSFLRGEQYF. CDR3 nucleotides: TGTGCCAGCAGTTTTCTCAGGGGCGAGCAGTACTTC.

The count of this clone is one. The CDR3: CASSYRGMSEAFF. CDR3 nucleotide sequence: TGTGCCAGCAGTTACCGAGGAATGAGTGAAGCTTTCTTT. The gene calls are TRBV6-5 and TRBJ1-1; D gene ambiguous. This CDR3 is built from 13 residues. Between the trimmed V and J ends, which lost 2 bases and 7 bases, there was a span of 11 bases. CDR1 and CDR2 from the germline V gene are MNHEY and SVGAGI.

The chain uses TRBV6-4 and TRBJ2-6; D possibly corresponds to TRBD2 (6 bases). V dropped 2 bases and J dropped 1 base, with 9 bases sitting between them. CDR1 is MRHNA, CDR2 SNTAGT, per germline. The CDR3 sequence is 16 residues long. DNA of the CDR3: TGTGCCAGCAGTGACGGGGGGTTATCTGGGGCCAACGTCCTGACTTTC. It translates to CASSDGGLSGANVLTF.

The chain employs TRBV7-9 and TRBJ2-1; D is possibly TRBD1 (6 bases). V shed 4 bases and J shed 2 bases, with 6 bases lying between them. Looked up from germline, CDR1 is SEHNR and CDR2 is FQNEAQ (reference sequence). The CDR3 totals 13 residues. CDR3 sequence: CASSWGPYNEQFF. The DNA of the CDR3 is TGTGCCAGCAGCTGGGGGCCCTACAATGAGCAGTTCTTC.

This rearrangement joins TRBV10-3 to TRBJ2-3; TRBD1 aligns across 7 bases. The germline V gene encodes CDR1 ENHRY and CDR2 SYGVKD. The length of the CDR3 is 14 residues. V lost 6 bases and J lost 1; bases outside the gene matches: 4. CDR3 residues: CAIRETGGTDTQYF. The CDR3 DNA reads TGTGCCATCAGAGAAACAGGGGGCACAGATACGCAGTATTTT.